This T cell receptor (beta chain) was sequenced during a study of blood T cell repertoires in COVID-19. Study information: Sources were T cells, B-cell-depleted T cells, or PBMCs; the material itself was cDNA or gDNA.

The CDR3 has 17 residues. Trimming took off 0 bases at V and 0 bases at J, with 12 bases between the two ends. Germline CDR1 reads LNHDA; CDR2 reads SQIVND (reference sequence). Clones were sequenced by immunoSEQ multiplex PCR, and TCRdb holds only the in-frame ones, with some missing. The sample has tens of thousands of clones, roughly 91% seen once. This chain uses TRBV19 with TRBJ1-5; D remains unclear. Material for sequencing was peripheral blood. The sequence derives from a human donor in a cohort sampled during active COVID-19. The donor label of this sample is uncertain. The CDR3 is CASSIDNSLLSNQPQHF. For the CDR3, the DNA is TGTGCCAGTAGTATAGACAACAGCCTCCTTAGCAATCAGCCCCAGCATTTT.